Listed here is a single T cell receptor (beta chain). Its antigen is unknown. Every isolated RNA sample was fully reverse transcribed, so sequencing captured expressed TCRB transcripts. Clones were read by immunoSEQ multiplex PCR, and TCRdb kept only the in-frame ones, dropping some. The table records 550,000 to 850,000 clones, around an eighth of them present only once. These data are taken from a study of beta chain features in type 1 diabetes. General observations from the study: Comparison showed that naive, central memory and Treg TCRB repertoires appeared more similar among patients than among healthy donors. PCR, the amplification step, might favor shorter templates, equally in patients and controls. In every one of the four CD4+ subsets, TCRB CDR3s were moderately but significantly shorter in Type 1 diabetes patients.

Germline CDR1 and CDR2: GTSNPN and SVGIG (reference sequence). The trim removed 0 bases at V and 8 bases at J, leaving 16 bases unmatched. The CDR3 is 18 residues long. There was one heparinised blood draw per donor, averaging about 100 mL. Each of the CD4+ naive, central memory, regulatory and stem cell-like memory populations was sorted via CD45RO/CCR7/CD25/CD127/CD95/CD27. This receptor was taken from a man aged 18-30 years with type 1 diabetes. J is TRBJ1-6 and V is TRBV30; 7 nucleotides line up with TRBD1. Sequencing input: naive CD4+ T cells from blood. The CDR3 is CAWSVYLTRGFLDSPLHF. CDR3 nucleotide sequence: TGTGCCTGGAGTGTTTATTTGACCAGGGGGTTTCTGGATTCACCCCTCCACTTT. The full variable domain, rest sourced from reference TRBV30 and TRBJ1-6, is SQTIHQWPATLVQPVGSPLSLECTVEGTSNPNLYWYRQAAGRGLQLLFYSVGIGQISSEVPQNLSASRPQDRQFILSSKKLLLSDSGFYLCAWSVYLTRGFLDSPLHFGNGTRLTVT.